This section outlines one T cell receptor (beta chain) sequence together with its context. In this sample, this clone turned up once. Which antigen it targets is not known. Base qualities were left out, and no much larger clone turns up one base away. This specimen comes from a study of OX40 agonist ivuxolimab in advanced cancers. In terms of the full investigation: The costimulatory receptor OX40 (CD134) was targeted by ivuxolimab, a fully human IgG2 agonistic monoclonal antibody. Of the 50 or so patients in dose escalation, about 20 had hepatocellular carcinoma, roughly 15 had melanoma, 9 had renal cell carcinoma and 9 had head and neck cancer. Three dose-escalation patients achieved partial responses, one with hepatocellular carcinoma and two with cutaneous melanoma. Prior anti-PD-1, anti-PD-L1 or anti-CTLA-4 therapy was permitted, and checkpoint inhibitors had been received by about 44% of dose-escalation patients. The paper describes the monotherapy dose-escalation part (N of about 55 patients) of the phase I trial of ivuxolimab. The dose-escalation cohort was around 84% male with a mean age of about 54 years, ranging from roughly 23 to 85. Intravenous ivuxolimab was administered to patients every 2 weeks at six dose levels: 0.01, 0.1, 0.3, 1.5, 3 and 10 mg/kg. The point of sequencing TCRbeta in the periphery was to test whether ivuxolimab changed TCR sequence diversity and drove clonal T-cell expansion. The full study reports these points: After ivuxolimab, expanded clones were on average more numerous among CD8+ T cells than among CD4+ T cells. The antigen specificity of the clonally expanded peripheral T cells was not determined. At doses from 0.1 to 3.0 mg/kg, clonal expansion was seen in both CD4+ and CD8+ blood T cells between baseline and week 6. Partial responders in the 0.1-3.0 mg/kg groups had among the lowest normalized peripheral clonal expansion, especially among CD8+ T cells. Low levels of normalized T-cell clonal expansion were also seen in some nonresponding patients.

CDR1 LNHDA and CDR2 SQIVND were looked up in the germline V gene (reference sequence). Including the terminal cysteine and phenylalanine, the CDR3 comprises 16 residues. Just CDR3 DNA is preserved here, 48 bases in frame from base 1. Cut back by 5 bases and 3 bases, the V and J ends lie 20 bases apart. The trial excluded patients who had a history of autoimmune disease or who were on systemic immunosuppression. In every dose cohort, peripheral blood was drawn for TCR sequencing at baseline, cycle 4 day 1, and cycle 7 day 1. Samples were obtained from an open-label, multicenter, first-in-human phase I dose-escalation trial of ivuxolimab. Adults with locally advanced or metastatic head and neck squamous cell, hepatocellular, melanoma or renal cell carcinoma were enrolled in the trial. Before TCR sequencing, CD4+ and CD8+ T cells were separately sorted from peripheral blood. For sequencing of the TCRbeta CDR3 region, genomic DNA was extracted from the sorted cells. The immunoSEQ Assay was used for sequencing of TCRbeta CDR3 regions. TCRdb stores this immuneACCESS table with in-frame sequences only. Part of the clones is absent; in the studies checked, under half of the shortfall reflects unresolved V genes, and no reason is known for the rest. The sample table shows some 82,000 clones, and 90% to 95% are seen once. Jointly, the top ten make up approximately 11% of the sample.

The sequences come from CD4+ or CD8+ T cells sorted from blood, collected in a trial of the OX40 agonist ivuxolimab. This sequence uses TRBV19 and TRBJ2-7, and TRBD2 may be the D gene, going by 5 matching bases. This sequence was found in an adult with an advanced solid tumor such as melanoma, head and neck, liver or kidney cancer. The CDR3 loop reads CASSPYPGGGSYEQYF. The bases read TGTGCCAGTAGTCCATACCCGGGCGGAGGAAGCTACGAGCAGTACTTC.